This TCR beta chain was identified during a study of early T cells in non-severe SARS-CoV-2 infection. About the study: The study sequenced bulk RNA from unsorted whole blood, with chains unpaired. The study, taken as a whole, reports: CD4 and private specificities were missed by VDJdb matching, which favored anti-spike CD8 responses.

Ten or more counts support this clonotype. The antigen is not known. Trimming stripped 4 bases from V and 11 bases from J, with 14 bases between. The CDR3 contains 12 residues. Individual cDNA molecules carried attached unique molecular identifiers. TCRdb redid the calling of the 5' RACE reads with MiXCR, one entry per CDR3 protein. The top ten clones hold around 4.1% of a sample with over 45,000 distinct CDR3 sequences, about 5.6% of them seen once. The rearrangement joins TRBV12-3 or TRBV12-4 to TRBJ1-1, with D unresolved. This sequence was found in an adult who was a healthcare worker with PCR-confirmed SARS-CoV-2 infection or an uninfected control (not recorded which). The material sequenced was whole blood. The CDR3 sequence is CASSSGKSIAFF. CDR3 DNA sequence: TGTGCCAGCAGTTCGGGGAAGAGTATTGCTTTCTTT.